This T cell receptor beta chain was identified during a study of beta chain features in type 1 diabetes (dated by TCRdb to between 2018 and 2020). Regarding the complete study: Patients and healthy donors did not differ in mean age, gender distribution, total cell number or subset yield. Across all samples, approximately 100 million sorted cells were examined, and cell number per subset correlated strongly with RNA yield. In the study, recently diagnosed type 1 diabetes patients and matched healthy donors were compared on the TCRB repertoires of their sorted circulating CD4+ T cell subsets. Regulatory and stem cell-like memory subsets were obtained from only 8 patients and about eight healthy donors, while naive and central memory subsets were obtained from all 28 donors.

Concerning this clone itself: The target of this receptor is not known. Base qualities are not provided; no much larger clone lies one nucleotide away.

Findings and caveats that apply to the study as a whole: Shorter templates might have been favored by PCR, but patient and control samples were amplified and corrected together, so both groups would have been affected equally by any skew. The naive, central memory and regulatory TCRB repertoires appeared to resemble one another more closely among patients than among healthy donors. At VDJ recombination sites, type 1 diabetes patients had fewer insertions and more deleted nucleotides, which implies abnormalities in thymic rearrangement. In all four CD4+ subsets, TCRB CDR3 length was moderately but significantly shorter in type 1 diabetes patients. Because cDNA was sequenced instead of genomic DNA, activated cells with high expression could be over-represented, although the groups did not differ in activation or CD3 levels. Because small numbers of individuals were included in the HLA sub-analyses, any influence of HLA type on TCRB rearrangement was left unresolved.

The CDR3 runs 14 residues from the cysteine to the phenylalanine. Only CDR3 DNA is held: 42 bases, read in frame from base 1. CDR1 and CDR2, looked up from the germline V gene (reference sequence), are LNHNV and YYDKDF. The junction shows trimming of 5 bases on V and 3 bases on J, plus 10 bases between the germline ends. Each donor gave one peripheral blood draw, averaging roughly 100 mL, which was collected into heparinised tubes. Using a panel that included CD45RO, CCR7, CD25, CD127, CD95 and CD27, naive, central memory, regulatory and stem cell-like memory CD4+ T cells were sorted on a BD FACSAria II. Every sorted population had a purity above 95%. Right away, PBMCs were isolated by Lymphoprep density gradient centrifugation and were stained directly, with no culture step. So that batch effects would be minimized, each experiment stained and sorted samples in pairs, pairing one healthy donor with one patient.

The entire isolated RNA was reverse transcribed using the High Capacity cDNA Reverse Transcription Kit, and thus expressed TCRB transcripts were sequenced. Naive, central memory and regulatory T cell samples underwent deep immunoSEQ sequencing, averaging about 3.57 million total reads per sample. Sorted cells were lysed in RLT buffer and RNA was extracted with DNase-treated RNeasy Micro or Mini kits, depending on cell number. Each cell subset was processed separately to prevent cross-contamination, with patient and healthy donor samples processed together. Using the immunoSEQ multiplex PCR, TCRB sequences were amplified from cDNA into 87-bp fragments spanning the CDR3 region. Sequencing of the amplicons was done on the Illumina HiSeq platform. The original methods were these. Synthetic template baselines were used to correct PCR bias computationally, reads within Hamming distance 2 were collapsed together, and singletons that could not be merged were discarded. Reads were aligned against IMGT so that V, D and J genes, CDR3 length and insertions or deletions at six rearrangement sites could be assigned. Clonotype counts were normalized to sorted cell number within each subset before computing true diversity and Gini coefficients with the tcR R package. The overlap coefficient, calculated on TCRB nucleotide sequences, was used to quantify repertoire sharing. Out-of-frame TCRB sequences from naive cells were analyzed to stand in for the pre-selection repertoire. Imported from immuneACCESS, the table was reduced by TCRdb to in-frame sequences with V and J called. These copies leave out some clones; in studies compared against another copy, an unresolved V gene accounts for under half, and the cause of the remainder is not known. The DNA was the basis for D and trimming; V, J and clone size are from that table. In this sample the table shows roughly 500,000 clones, over 9.5% of which occur a single time. Approximately 0.05% of the sample is in the top ten clones.

Source material: naive CD4+ T cells from blood. The label giving this sample's cell subset or site can be read as: true naive CD4+ T cells. The chain was built from TRBV15 and TRBJ2-2, with an unclear D gene assignment. This receptor was identified in a woman between 18 and 30 years old in good health. The nucleotide sequence reads as follows: TGTGCCACCAGCCCTAGGCCATACACCGGGGAGCTGTTTTTT. The encoded protein is CATSPRPYTGELFF.